What follows is one TCR beta chain and its context. Its target is unknown. The protocol was immunoSEQ multiplex PCR, while the TCRdb copy is restricted to in-frame clones and leaves out a portion. The table lists more than 45,000 clones, approximately 85% of them singletons. Patients were excluded for autoimmune disease history or systemic immunosuppression. Germline loops: CDR1 PRHDT, CDR2 FYEKMQ (reference sequence). The CDR3 runs to 14 residues. Trimming took off 10 bases at V and 2 bases at J, with 14 bases between the two ends. The data stem from a study of OX40 agonist ivuxolimab in advanced cancers. Overall study: While on treatment, patients had intravenous ivuxolimab at 0.01 to 10 mg/kg every 2 weeks. Dose-escalation cases comprised hepatocellular carcinoma, melanoma, renal cell or head and neck cancer.

Findings of the study overall: Also showing low normalized T-cell clonal expansion were some of the nonresponders.

The chain uses TRBV13 and TRBJ2-2; tentatively, D is TRBD2 (6 bases). The sample here was CD4+ or CD8+ T cells sorted from blood, taken in a trial of the OX40 agonist ivuxolimab. This TCR derives from an adult with an advanced solid tumor such as melanoma, head and neck, liver or kidney cancer. The CDR3 DNA reads TGTGCCACCCGGCCGGCGGGAAACACCGGGGAGCTGTTTTTT. Translated, it gives CATRPAGNTGELFF.